This passage covers 18 T cell receptor beta chains from one sample sequenced in a study of blood T cell repertoires in COVID-19. Data came from immunoSEQ multiplex PCR; TCRdb stores just in-frame clones and leaves some out. The sample lists a few hundred thousand clones; over 80% were seen once. Sequencing used PBMCs or T cells enriched from blood (not recorded which). The source of these receptors is a man between 18 and 35 years old with acute COVID-19.

The V call is TRBV7-2, the J call TRBJ2-1; D remains unclear. CDR1 is SGHTA and CDR2 is FQGNSA in the germline V gene. Between the trimmed V and J ends, which lost 3 bases and 3 bases, there was a span of 12 bases. This CDR3 has 15 residues. CDR3: CASSLEAGHYNEQFF. The CDR3 DNA is TGTGCCAGCAGCTTGGAAGCAGGCCACTACAATGAGCAGTTCTTC.

The rearrangement links TRBV7-2 to TRBJ2-3, with D perhaps TRBD2 (6 bases). Trimming cost V 5 bases and J 1 base, with 13 bases left between them. The CDR3 is 15 residues long. Germline V lookup: CDR1 SGHTA, CDR2 FQGNSA. The CDR3 reads CASSGGASRTDTQYF. CDR3 sequence (DNA): TGTGCCAGCAGCGGAGGGGCTAGCCGCACAGATACGCAGTATTTT.

The rearrangement links TRBV5-6 to TRBJ2-1; 10 bases map to TRBD2. In germline, CDR1 is SGHDT, CDR2 YYEEEE. The V gene end was trimmed by 2 bases and the J gene end by 4 bases; junction bases not matched to a gene: 6. The CDR3 contains 16 residues. The CDR3 DNA reads TGTGCCAGCAGCTTCGGAGGGGGACTAGCGTACAATGAGCAGTTCTTC. It specifies CASSFGGGLAYNEQFF.

The chain recombines TRBV4-2 with TRBJ1-5; the match to TRBD1 covers 7 bases. The germline gives CDR1 LGHNA, CDR2 YNFKEQ. The CDR3 runs 14 residues. With 5 bases clipped from V and 5 bases from J, the junction kept 6 bases outside the gene matches. The CDR3 DNA sequence: TGTGCCAGCAGCGGAGGTCAGGGGGATCAGCCCCAGCATTTT. As protein: CASSGGQGDQPQHF.

V is TRBV6-1 and J is TRBJ2-7; D is possibly TRBD1 (5 bases). The CDR3 runs 14 residues. The germline CDR1 and CDR2 sequences are MNHNS and SASEGT. V shed 2 bases and J shed 2 bases, with 10 bases lying between them. CDR3 loop: CASSERGPAYEQYF. In DNA, the CDR3 is TGTGCCAGCAGTGAAAGGGGTCCAGCCTACGAGCAGTACTTC.

The J gene is TRBJ2-1, the V gene TRBV4-3; 7 bases match TRBD2. The trim removed 1 base at V and 3 bases at J, leaving 6 bases unmatched. CDR1 and CDR2 from the germline V gene are LGHNA and YSLEER. The CDR3 is 16 amino acids. CDR3 region: CASSQGAGASYNEQFF. CDR3 nucleotides: TGCGCCAGCAGCCAAGGGGCGGGAGCGAGCTACAATGAGCAGTTCTTC.

The chain joins TRBV7-9 to TRBJ1-2; possibly TRBD1 for D (6 bases). The germline V and J ends were trimmed by 8 bases and 6 bases, with 22 bases remaining between them. The germline CDR1 and CDR2 sequences are SEHNR and FQNEAQ (reference sequence). This CDR3 spans 15 amino acids. The CDR3 sequence: CASQIYRESIHGYTF. Here the CDR3 DNA reads TGTGCCAGCCAGATATACAGGGAAAGCATCCATGGCTACACCTTC.

The genes are TRBV24-1 and TRBJ2-1, with 8 bases that match TRBD1. The CDR3 has 16 residues. V lost 5 bases to trimming and J lost 8 bases; unmatched junction nucleotides: 13. Germline V gene data show CDR1 as KGHDR and CDR2 as SFDVKD. The CDR3 DNA reads TGTGCCACCAGTGCACTTGAGACAGGGGTTTCCGATGAGCAGTTCTTC. It specifies CATSALETGVSDEQFF.

This clone was counted only a few times. The chain carries TRBV6-5 and TRBJ1-1; D remains ambiguous. V was cut by 0 bases and J by 1 base, with 6 bases left in between. The CDR3 is 14 amino acids. CDR1 and CDR2 from the germline V gene are MNHEY and SVGAGI. CDR3 nucleotides: TGTGCCAGCAGTTACTCGGGGAGGAACACTGAAGCTTTCTTT. Its translation: CASSYSGRNTEAFF.

The V gene is TRBV28, the J gene TRBJ2-4; TRBD2 matches at 11 bases. There are 19 residues in the CDR3. CDR1 is MDHEN, CDR2 SYDVKM, per germline. Trimming cost V 2 bases and J 2 bases; bases outside gene matches: 11. CDR3 DNA: TGTGCCAGCAGTTTACCTTCTAGCGGGAGGCGTGGAACCAAAAACATTCAGTACTTC. It encodes CASSLPSSGRRGTKNIQYF.

The V and J genes are TRBV3-1 (or the pseudogene TRBV3-2) and TRBJ2-2, with unresolved D. Germline-derived CDR1 and CDR2 are LGHDT and YNNKEL (reference sequence). CDR3 length: 14 residues. Trimming took 1 base from V and 6 from J, leaving 9 bases between them. The CDR3, as DNA: TGTGCCAGCAGCCAAGCCTATACCGCCGGGGAGCTGTTTTTT. This codes for CASSQAYTAGELFF.

The chain recombines TRBV19 with TRBJ2-5, with 9 positions matching TRBD2. V lost 5 bases, J lost 1 base, and 11 bases stayed unmatched. The CDR3 length is 17 residues. From germline, CDR1 is LNHDA and CDR2 SQIVND (reference sequence). DNA of the CDR3: TGTGCCAGTAGTCGGGGTACGCTAGCGGGATCCCAAGAGACCCAGTACTTC. It translates to CASSRGTLAGSQETQYF.

V and J are TRBV27 and TRBJ1-4; no clear D gene. The CDR3 has 14 residues. Germline CDR1 and CDR2: MNHEY and SMNVEV (reference sequence). The V end lost 5 bases, the J end lost 3 bases, and 10 bases lay between the germline ends. The CDR3 protein is CASSLASSNEKLFF. CDR3 bases: TGTGCCAGCAGTCTCGCCAGTTCTAATGAAAAACTGTTTTTT.

The rearrangement uses TRBV27 and TRBJ2-7; 12 bases are shared with TRBD2. CDR3 length: 16 residues. Germline V gene data show CDR1 as MNHEY and CDR2 as SMNVEV (reference sequence). With 5 bases clipped from V and 3 bases from J, the junction kept 8 bases outside the gene matches. CDR3 residues: CASSTLGLAGRYEQYF. CDR3 nucleotides: TGTGCCAGCAGTACCCTGGGACTAGCGGGCCGCTACGAGCAGTACTTC.

The chain links TRBV19 to TRBJ2-7, with TRBD1 matching over 7 bases. The CDR3 is 13 residues long. The V gene end was trimmed by 6 bases and the J gene end by 3 bases; junction bases not matched to a gene: 5. Germline V lookup: CDR1 LNHDA, CDR2 SQIVND (reference sequence). CDR3 protein: CASSPGDSYEQYF. CDR3 coding DNA: TGTGCCAGTAGCCCCGGGGACAGCTACGAGCAGTACTTC.

This chain uses TRBV9 with TRBJ1-4; D ambiguous. This CDR3 contains 13 residues. V dropped 2 bases and J dropped 6 bases, with 8 bases sitting between them. Germline-derived CDR1 and CDR2 are SGDLS and YYNGEE. The CDR3 sequence: CASSVGLDEKLFF. In DNA, the CDR3 is TGTGCCAGCAGCGTCGGTCTTGATGAAAAACTGTTTTTT.

The chain has TRBV12-3 or TRBV12-4 and TRBJ2-7; weak D call: TRBD2 (6 bases). The CDR3 sequence is 12 residues long. Trimming removed 10 bases at V and 7 bases at J, with 17 bases between. The CDR3 DNA reads as TGTGCCACCGCTAGGGTGGGGGGAGAGCAGTACTTC. Protein sequence: CATARVGGEQYF.

This rearrangement joins TRBV19 to TRBJ2-1; D is undetermined. The CDR3 contains 16 residues. V lost 3 bases and J lost 5, with 17 bases in between. Germline-derived CDR1 and CDR2 are LNHDA and SQIVND (reference sequence). The CDR3 is CASSMIVESVDNEQFF. CDR3 bases: TGTGCCAGTAGTATGATTGTGGAGAGCGTAGACAATGAGCAGTTCTTC.